Each of the 28 T cell receptor beta chains below was sequenced from the same sample in a study of human T cells and chemical hapten exposure. Time point denoted: patch test 2, 6 weeks after DPC sensitization. Treatment noted: therapeutic diphenylcyclopropenone sensitization with weekly scalp DPC. TCRdb re-called the RACE reads through MiXCR, storing one row per CDR3 protein. The sample yields about 73,000 distinct CDR3 sequences, about 9% seen once. This specimen consisted of whole blood, obtained in connection with sensitization to the hapten diphenylcyclopropenone (DPC). These receptors were collected from a woman aged 45-65 years with alopecia areata. Some clones in this sample may be carry-over from other donors' samples.

This clonotype occurred many times. The chain joins TRBV7-2 to TRBJ1-2; maybe TRBD1 (6 bases). V lost 7 bases to trimming and J lost 1 base, with 10 bases between them. Germline loops: CDR1 SGHTA, CDR2 FQGNSA. There are 13 residues in the CDR3. Here the CDR3 reads CASNMDSNYGYTF. For the CDR3, the DNA is TGTGCCAGCAACATGGACAGTAACTATGGCTACACCTTC.

At least ten counts were recorded for this clonotype. This rearrangement joins TRBV20-1 to TRBJ2-3; 9 bases are a match to TRBD2. The CDR3 loop spans 14 amino acids. CDR1 and CDR2 (germline): DFQATT, SNEGSKA (reference sequence). Germline trimming cut 5 bases from V and 8 bases from J; bases unmatched to any gene: 11. In nucleotides, the CDR3 is TGCAGTGCTTCCCGACTAGCGGTAGAGGGTACGCAGTATTTT. Its protein product is CSASRLAVEGTQYF.

The sample holds a few counts of this clonotype. The V and J genes are TRBV7-2 and TRBJ1-5; D is undetermined. Trimming stripped 1 base from V and 11 bases from J, with 21 bases between. CDR1 SGHTA and CDR2 FQGNSA come from the germline V gene. This CDR3 contains 16 residues. DNA for the CDR3: TGTGCCAGCAGCTTAGAACCAGGTTCGGTCTCTGGGTCCCAGCATTTT. Its protein product is CASSLEPGSVSGSQHF.

V gene TRBV11-2 combines with J gene TRBJ1-1, with D maybe TRBD1 (5 bases). The CDR3 totals 13 residues. V lost 3 bases and J lost 4, with 9 bases in between. Germline assignment: CDR1 SGHAT and CDR2 FQNNGV. CDR3 protein: CASSFQGVTEAFF. The CDR3 region has the DNA TGTGCCAGCAGCTTCCAGGGAGTCACTGAAGCTTTCTTT.

There are many counts of this clonotype. The chain couples TRBV7-2 to TRBJ2-3; D is uncertain. With 5 bases removed from V and 0 bases from J, the gap between germline ends came to 6 bases. This CDR3 contains 13 residues. Per the germline V gene, CDR1 is SGHTA and CDR2 is FQGNSA. The CDR3 nucleotides are TGTGCCAGCAGCCCCCCGAGCACAGATACGCAGTATTTT. Residues: CASSPPSTDTQYF.

Ten or more counts support this clonotype. The V call is TRBV24-1, the J call TRBJ1-5, with 8 bases aligning to TRBD1. From germline, CDR1 is KGHDR and CDR2 SFDVKD. The V gene end was trimmed by 2 bases and the J gene end by 1 base; junction bases not matched to a gene: 6. The length of the CDR3 is 17 residues. The CDR3 DNA follows: TGTGCCACCAGTGATTGGGGTGGACAGGGCAGCAATCAGCCCCAGCATTTT. This codes for CATSDWGGQGSNQPQHF.

This clonotype has only a few counts. This chain joins TRBV6-5 and TRBJ2-3, with TRBD2 matching over 8 bases. The CDR3 length is 15 residues. Germline V gene lookup returns CDR1 MNHEY and CDR2 SVGAGI. After removal of 6 bases from V and 5 bases from J, the junction contained 10 bases not matched to a gene. The CDR3 DNA sequence: TGTGCCAGCAGCCCGCCTCCGGGAGGGGTAGATACGCAGTATTTT. Translation: CASSPPPGGVDTQYF.

This clonotype was found a few times. The rearrangement uses TRBV20-1 and TRBJ1-1; D may be TRBD1 (5 bases). Between the trimmed V and J ends, which lost 0 bases and 5 bases, there was a span of 22 bases. CDR1 DFQATT and CDR2 SNEGSKA come from the germline V gene (reference sequence). The CDR3 sequence is 17 residues long. CDR3 residues: CSARDRKGQITGTEAFF. The CDR3 bases are TGCAGTGCTAGAGATCGGAAGGGGCAAATCACCGGGACTGAAGCTTTCTTT.

V and J are TRBV11-2 and TRBJ2-5, with 8 bases matching TRBD2. This CDR3 has 15 residues. V gave up 5 bases and J gave up 6 bases; unmatched junction bases: 11. The V gene's germline CDR1 is SGHAT and CDR2 FQNNGV. CDR3 sequence: CASSQTGGAPKTQYF. Here the CDR3 DNA reads TGTGCCAGCAGCCAAACCGGGGGGGCCCCCAAGACCCAGTACTTC.

The chain recombines TRBV12-3 or TRBV12-4 with TRBJ1-2; D gene uncertain. CDR3 length equals 12 residues. V was shortened by 1 base and J by 7 bases, with 7 bases between the two germline ends. The CDR3 nucleotides are TGTGCCAGCAGTTTAGAGGACCGTGGCTACACCTTC. The encoded protein is CASSLEDRGYTF.

CDR3 nucleotides: TGTGCCAGCAGCGTCTCCATTGGGACCTACACAGATACGCAGTATTTT. Amino acids: CASSVSIGTYTDTQYF. V is TRBV9 and J is TRBJ2-3; D tentatively fits TRBD1 or TRBD2 (5 bases each). Between the trimmed V and J ends, which lost 2 bases and 2 bases, there was a span of 15 bases. The CDR3 is made up of 16 amino acids. CDR1 SGDLS and CDR2 YYNGEE come from the germline V gene.

This clonotype was detected only a few times. V usage is TRBV5-4 and J usage is TRBJ1-1; TRBD1 matches 7 bases. Per germline, CDR1 SGHNT and CDR2 YYREEE (reference sequence). Trimming cost V 3 bases and J 3 bases; bases outside gene matches: 11. The CDR3 contains 16 residues. CDR3 sequence reads: CASSSLTGVEDTEAFF. As DNA, the CDR3 is TGTGCCAGCAGCTCTCTCACAGGGGTTGAGGACACTGAAGCTTTCTTT. The complete variable domain, with remaining parts taken from reference TRBV5-4 and TRBJ1-1, reads ETGVTQSPTHLIKTRGQQVTLRCSSQSGHNTVSWYQQALGQGPQFIFQYYREEENGRGNFPPRFSGLQFPNYSSELNVNALELDDSALYLCASSSLTGVEDTEAFFGQGTRLTVV.

The gene calls are TRBV7-9 and TRBJ1-5; TRBD1 matches at 8 bases. Germline V gene sequence: CDR1 SEHNR, CDR2 FQNEAQ (reference sequence). This CDR3 is built from 16 residues. The V gene end was trimmed by 5 bases and the J gene end by 5 bases; junction bases not matched to a gene: 11. As DNA, the CDR3 is TGTGCCAGCAGCCTTTCCTCTTGGACAGGGCATCAGCCCCAGCATTTT. It specifies CASSLSSWTGHQPQHF.

The gene calls are TRBV29-1 and TRBJ2-3; perhaps TRBD2 as D (6 bases). This CDR3 comprises 10 residues. Trimming stripped 8 bases from V and 5 bases from J, with 8 bases between. Germline V CDR1 and CDR2: SQVTM, ANQGSEA. The CDR3 loop is CSSEGDTQYF. CDR3 bases: TGCAGCTCGGAGGGAGATACGCAGTATTTT.

J is TRBJ2-1 and V is TRBV24-1, with D possibly called TRBD1 or TRBD2 (6 bases each). Per the germline V gene, CDR1 is KGHDR and CDR2 is SFDVKD. The CDR3 extends over 14 amino acids. With 4 bases removed from V and 8 bases from J, the gap between germline ends came to 14 bases. CDR3 protein: CATSDTGAGHEQFF. The CDR3 nucleotides are TGTGCCACCAGTGACACGGGGGCCGGGCATGAGCAGTTCTTC.

This clonotype showed up just a few times. The rearrangement uses TRBV7-2 and TRBJ1-3; no reliable D call. Trimming removed 4 bases at V and 0 bases at J, with 7 bases between. Germline V CDR1 and CDR2: SGHTA, FQGNSA. CDR3 length: 14 amino acids. As DNA, the CDR3 is TGTGCCAGCAGCTACATCTCCTCTGGAAACACCATATATTTT. This sequence encodes CASSYISSGNTIYF.

In this sample, this clonotype turned up a few times. The genes are TRBV29-1 and TRBJ1-5; 11 bases are shared with TRBD1. Germline V gene lookup returns CDR1 SQVTM and CDR2 ANQGSEA. CDR3 length: 14 residues. The J segment lost 6 bases and the V segment lost 6 bases, leaving 7 bases of the junction unmatched. CDR3 protein: CSVLGQGDGQPQHF. The CDR3 DNA follows: TGCAGCGTCCTGGGACAGGGGGATGGTCAGCCCCAGCATTTT.

This clonotype was detected only a few times. This sequence joins TRBV7-8 and TRBJ2-7, with D uncertain. CDR1 SGHVS and CDR2 FQNEAQ come from the germline V gene. V was trimmed by 1 base and J by 3 bases, leaving 13 bases between them. The CDR3 covers 15 residues. CDR3 nucleotides: TGTGCCAGCAGCTTAGGGACCCAGGCCTACTACGAGCAGTACTTC. Its protein is CASSLGTQAYYEQYF.

This clonotype was counted at least ten times. The gene calls are TRBV11-2 and TRBJ1-1, with D maybe TRBD1 (5 bases). The germline V gene has CDR1 SGHAT and CDR2 FQNNGV. The CDR3 is made up of 13 amino acids. Trimming left V 4 bases short and J 1 base short, with 7 bases between. The CDR3 loop is CASSSGQNTEAFF. The DNA of the CDR3 is TGTGCCAGCAGCTCCGGACAGAACACTGAAGCTTTCTTT.

This chain joins TRBV12-3 or TRBV12-4 and TRBJ1-4; 7 bases match TRBD1. This CDR3 has 15 amino acids. Trimming removed 6 bases from V and 7 bases from J; junction bases left unmatched: 11. The CDR3 loop is CASRLSQGRSEKLFF. The CDR3 nucleotides are TGTGCCAGCAGATTATCACAGGGGAGGAGTGAAAAACTGTTTTTT.

There are a few counts of this clonotype. The chain carries TRBV29-1 and TRBJ1-2; D uncertain. Germline V gene sequence: CDR1 SQVTM, CDR2 ANQGSEA. Trimming shortened V by 4 bases and J by 2 bases, and 8 bases separated the two germline ends. CDR3 size: 12 residues. Here the CDR3 DNA reads TGCAGCGTTGGAGTCAGCAACTATGGCTACACCTTC. The encoded protein is CSVGVSNYGYTF.

This clonotype has just a few counts. This CDR3 is CASSAKRTGQGYTF. As DNA, the CDR3 is TGTGCCAGCAGTGCCAAACGGACAGGGCAAGGCTACACCTTC. This rearrangement joins TRBV6-1 to TRBJ1-2; 8 nucleotides agree with TRBD1. The CDR3 sequence is 14 residues long. The V gene's germline CDR1 is MNHNS and CDR2 SASEGT. The V segment lost 4 bases and the J segment 8 bases; nucleotides outside the gene matches: 9.

Ten or more counts support this clonotype. This chain uses TRBV9 with TRBJ1-1; maybe TRBD1 (5 bases). V gave up 4 bases and J gave up 7 bases, with 11 bases separating them. Per the germline V gene, CDR1 is SGDLS and CDR2 is YYNGEE. This CDR3 region has 12 residues. CDR3 amino acids: CASSLTEGEAFF. CDR3 coding DNA: TGTGCCAGCAGCCTGACAGAAGGTGAAGCTTTCTTT.

The V gene is TRBV11-2, the J gene TRBJ2-1; tentatively, D is TRBD1 (6 bases). With 1 base removed from V and 1 base from J, the gap between germline ends came to 17 bases. CDR3 size: 18 residues. Per germline, CDR1 SGHAT and CDR2 FQNNGV. The CDR3 loop reads CASSLGGGGAWSYNEQFF. As DNA, the CDR3 is TGTGCCAGCAGCTTAGGGGGTGGGGGCGCTTGGTCCTACAATGAGCAGTTCTTC.

This clonotype occurred a few times. The chain uses TRBV6-5 and TRBJ2-7; perhaps TRBD1 as D (6 bases). The CDR3 runs 15 residues. Trimming pared 5 bases from V and 5 bases from J, leaving 19 bases between. Germline-derived CDR1 and CDR2 are MNHEY and SVGAGI. The CDR3 sequence: CASSLSWVRGNEQYF. The CDR3 nucleotides read TGTGCCAGCAGTCTATCCTGGGTCAGGGGAAACGAGCAGTACTTC.

This clonotype showed up many times. The V gene is TRBV29-1, the J gene TRBJ1-1; D is undetermined. Trimming cost V 2 bases and J 4 bases, with 11 bases left between them. Looked up from germline, CDR1 is SQVTM and CDR2 is ANQGSEA. The CDR3 contains 13 residues. The CDR3 loop reads CSVEKVEGTEAFF. The CDR3 region has the DNA TGCAGCGTTGAAAAGGTAGAGGGCACTGAAGCTTTCTTT. Filled out from reference TRBV29-1 and TRBJ1-1, the complete variable domain reads SAVISQKPSRDICQRGTSLTIQCQVDSQVTMMFWYRQQPGQSLTLIATANQGSEATYESGFVIDKFPISRPNLTFSTLTVSNMSPEDSSIYLCSVEKVEGTEAFFGQGTRLTVV.

V usage is TRBV6-2 or TRBV6-3 and J usage is TRBJ2-3; 8 nucleotides line up with TRBD1. The V and J ends lost 0 bases and 5 bases, in that order; junction bases with no gene match: 7. This CDR3 spans 16 amino acids. Germline CDR1 and CDR2: MNHEY and SVGEGT. CDR3: CASSYSLTGVKDTQYF. CDR3 nucleotides: TGTGCCAGCAGTTACTCTTTGACAGGGGTCAAAGATACGCAGTATTTT.

This clonotype has at least ten counts. This sequence joins TRBV28 and TRBJ1-5; D call uncertain. Between the trimmed V and J ends, which lost 6 bases and 4 bases, there was a span of 4 bases. The CDR3 length is 11 residues. Germline V gene sequence: CDR1 MDHEN, CDR2 SYDVKM. CDR3 amino acids: CASSENQPQHF. The CDR3 DNA reads as TGTGCCAGCAGCGAAAATCAGCCCCAGCATTTT.